This T cell receptor (beta chain) came from a study of regulatory T cells in long-lasting Graves disease. Study-wide context: Antithyroid drugs had been given to newly diagnosed Graves' patients for under 3 months.

V lost 7 bases and J 0 bases, leaving 13 bases between the germline ends. The CDR3 runs 15 residues. CDR1 is LNHDA, CDR2 SQIVND, per germline (reference sequence). The time point was: newly diagnosed GD, antithyroid drugs for less than 3 months. From PBMCs, RNA was extracted and then used to make the TCR library. Library construction for TCR beta used iRepertoire HTBI primers and Arm-PCR of CDR3 regions. TCRdb reprocessed the multiplex PCR reads with MiXCR, giving one entry per CDR3 protein. The sample has 350,000 to 500,000 distinct CDR3 sequences; about 14% are singletons. These records were also assigned to another study, of T cells in Graves' hyperthyroidism and ophthalmopathy. That work states: Diagnosing involved the use of clinical symptoms, serum thyroxine and TRAb, thyroid ultrasound and orbital computed tomography.

The V and J genes are TRBV19 and TRBJ1-5, with D perhaps TRBD1 (6 bases). The sample was peripheral blood mononuclear cells (PBMCs), taken at new diagnosis, from a patient treated with antithyroid drugs. The clonotype was recovered from a woman aged 45-60 years with Graves disease. The CDR3 sequence: CASTGVAFSNQPQHF. The CDR3 coding sequence is TGTGCCAGTACAGGGGTGGCTTTTAGCAATCAGCCCCAGCATTTT.